This T cell receptor (beta chain) was observed in a study of blood T cell repertoires in COVID-19. Generated by immunoSEQ multiplex PCR, the TCRdb table keeps only in-frame clones and is missing some. The sample gives about 230,000 clones, 80% to 85% of which show up once; about 4.2% is in the top ten. The V gene's germline CDR1 is GTSNPN and CDR2 SVGIG (reference sequence). The CDR3 length is 15 residues. The V gene lost 2 bases and the J gene lost 1 base, with 15 bases spanning the gap. Sequencing input: peripheral blood. The chain employs TRBV30 and TRBJ2-7; D possibly corresponds to TRBD2 (6 bases). This clonotype was obtained from a man aged 45-65 years with active or convalescent COVID-19. The CDR3 loop is CAWSPDYGRSYEQYF. In DNA form, the CDR3 reads TGTGCCTGGAGTCCGGACTATGGGAGGTCCTACGAGCAGTACTTC.